These 31 T cell receptor beta chains share one sample of origin, sequenced in a study of cytomegalovirus exposure and HLA in healthy donors. PCR involved 60 Vbeta and 13 Jbeta primers. Profiling relied on immunoSEQ multiplex PCR, and the TCRdb table lists in-frame clones only, not all of them. This table holds some 170,000 clones, around 77% found once. The sequencing sample was made of PBMCs. These receptors originate from a man aged 30-40 years in good health and CMV-seropositive.

The V call is TRBV28, the J call TRBJ2-7, with a weak D call TRBD2 (5 bases). Trimming left V 3 bases short and J 9 bases short, with 9 bases between. The CDR3 consists of 11 residues. Per the germline V gene, CDR1 is MDHEN and CDR2 is SYDVKM. The CDR3 reads CASSFRAGQYF. The CDR3 DNA follows: TGTGCCAGCAGTTTTCGGGCGGGGCAGTACTTC.

The chain has TRBV19 and TRBJ1-5; D is unclear. Trimming took off 1 base at V and 0 bases at J, with 16 bases between the two ends. Germline CDR1 LNHDA, CDR2 SQIVND (reference sequence). The CDR3 spans 18 residues. The CDR3 region has the DNA TGTGCCAGTAGTATAGTTAACACCGTTGCATATAGCAATCAGCCCCAGCATTTT. It encodes CASSIVNTVAYSNQPQHF.

Here the CDR3 reads CAISEARGDYEQYF. CDR3 nucleotide sequence: TGTGCCATCAGTGAAGCAAGGGGCGACTACGAGCAGTACTTC. This chain connects TRBV10-3 to TRBJ2-7, with a weak D call TRBD1 (5 bases). Germline CDR1 is ENHRY and CDR2 is SYGVKD. The V end lost 3 bases, the J end lost 3 bases, and 12 bases lay between the germline ends. CDR3 length: 14 residues.

About this clone: In the same sample, other DNA sequences code for this CDR3. The CDR3 DNA sequence: TGTGCCAGCAGCTCGACAGGGGGAAATTCACCCCTCCACTTT. The encoded protein is CASSSTGGNSPLHF. The chain joins TRBV7-9 to TRBJ1-6; 9 bases agree with TRBD1. The germline V gene has CDR1 SEHNR and CDR2 FQNEAQ (reference sequence). This CDR3 contains 14 residues. J was trimmed by 7 bases and V by 4 bases; bases with no gene match: 2.

The chain carries TRBV7-8 and TRBJ1-1; D is undetermined. Germline lookup yields CDR1 SGHVS and CDR2 FQNEAQ. This CDR3 has 13 residues. The V and J ends lost 2 bases and 1 base respectively, with 5 bases between them. The CDR3: CASSLSGNTEAFF. The CDR3 DNA follows: TGTGCCAGCAGCTTATCCGGGAACACTGAAGCTTTCTTT.

The chain joins TRBV6-1 to TRBJ1-5; D possibly corresponds to TRBD1 (6 bases). Trimming removed 2 bases from V and 7 bases from J, with 15 bases in between. CDR1 MNHNS and CDR2 SASEGT come from the germline V gene. This CDR3 has 15 amino acids. This CDR3 reads CASSEMSQGWQPQHF. CDR3 DNA: TGTGCCAGCAGTGAAATGAGTCAGGGGTGGCAGCCCCAGCATTTT.

The chain carries TRBV4-1 and TRBJ1-6, with D unclear. CDR1 and CDR2 from the germline V gene are MGHRA and YSYEKL. The CDR3 has 15 amino acids. V was pared by 4 bases and J by 0 bases, with 7 bases between. CDR3 residues: CASSRSSSYNSPLHF. The CDR3, as DNA: TGCGCCAGCAGCCGTAGCTCCTCCTATAATTCACCCCTCCACTTT.

V usage is TRBV30 and J usage is TRBJ2-5; 9 positions match TRBD2. V lost 3 bases, J lost 2 bases, and 4 bases stayed unmatched. Per germline, CDR1 GTSNPN and CDR2 SVGIG (reference sequence). There are 14 residues in the CDR3. The DNA for the CDR3 is TGTGCCTGGAGCGTACTAGCGGGTCAAGAGACCCAGTACTTC. This sequence encodes CAWSVLAGQETQYF.

The chain has TRBV9 and TRBJ1-4; 7 nucleotides align to TRBD1. The CDR3 runs 16 residues. Germline assignment: CDR1 SGDLS and CDR2 YYNGEE. The V segment lost 4 bases and the J segment 7 bases; nucleotides outside the gene matches: 13. The DNA of the CDR3 is TGTGCCAGCAGCCCACGACAGGCAGGGGGTAGTGAAAAACTGTTTTTT. Translating it yields CASSPRQAGGSEKLFF.

This chain connects TRBV7-9 to TRBJ2-3, with TRBD2 matching over 11 bases. After removal of 6 bases from V and 1 base from J, the junction contained 0 bases not matched to a gene. CDR3 size: 14 residues. Per the germline V gene, CDR1 is SEHNR and CDR2 is FQNEAQ (reference sequence). CDR3 DNA sequence: TGTGCCAGCAGACTAGCGGGGGGCACAGATACGCAGTATTTT. Encoded protein: CASRLAGGTDTQYF.

This clone was observed a few times. This chain connects TRBV10-3 to TRBJ2-6, with D possibly matching TRBD2 (6 bases). The germline V gene has CDR1 ENHRY and CDR2 SYGVKD. V dropped 8 bases and J dropped 0 bases, with 14 bases sitting between them. There are 16 residues in the CDR3. CDR3 amino acids: CAIFGGILSGANVLTF. The CDR3 bases are TGTGCCATCTTCGGAGGGATCCTCTCTGGGGCCAACGTCCTGACTTTC.

The chain combines TRBV4-1 with TRBJ2-7, with 9 bases that match TRBD2. Looked up from germline, CDR1 is MGHRA and CDR2 is YSYEKL. Germline trimming cut 1 base from V and 4 bases from J; bases unmatched to any gene: 8. The CDR3 is made up of 16 amino acids. The CDR3 spells CASSQVLSGGIYEQYF. The DNA for the CDR3 is TGCGCCAGCAGCCAAGTTTTGAGCGGGGGGATTTACGAGCAGTACTTC.

This clone was seen more than once but under ten times. The rearrangement uses TRBV28 and TRBJ1-2; 9 bases are shared with TRBD1. The CDR3 length is 14 residues. J was trimmed by 7 bases and V by 2 bases; bases with no gene match: 5. Germline V gene lookup returns CDR1 MDHEN and CDR2 SYDVKM. This CDR3 is CASSLGQGFGGYTF. CDR3 in DNA: TGTGCCAGCAGTTTAGGACAGGGGTTTGGTGGCTACACCTTC.

In its sample, this clone was seen a few times. J is TRBJ2-7 and V is TRBV7-2; 9 nucleotides line up with TRBD2. The CDR3 loop spans 14 amino acids. Germline CDR1 reads SGHTA; CDR2 reads FQGNSA. V lost 4 bases to trimming and J lost 5 bases; unmatched junction nucleotides: 6. The CDR3 DNA sequence: TGTGCCAGCAGCTACGGGACTAGCCGGGACGAGCAGTACTTC. As protein: CASSYGTSRDEQYF.

This clone was seen a single time. The chain recombines TRBV28 with TRBJ1-2; D is uncertain. Germline values: CDR1 MDHEN, CDR2 SYDVKM. This CDR3 has 13 amino acids. The germline V and J ends were trimmed by 6 bases and 8 bases, with 16 bases remaining between them. The CDR3 region is CASSTTGGNGYTF. The CDR3 nucleotides read TGTGCCAGCAGCACCACGGGAGGCAACGGCTACACCTTC.

This chain connects TRBV6-4 to TRBJ1-2; a possible D gene is TRBD1 (5 bases). V shed 0 bases and J shed 8 bases, with 7 bases lying between them. Germline CDR1 and CDR2: MRHNA and SNTAGT. The CDR3 sequence is 12 residues long. The CDR3 DNA is TGTGCCAGCAGTGACTCGGGGGGAGGCTACACCTTC. It is translated as CASSDSGGGYTF.

V is TRBV9 and J is TRBJ2-7; TRBD1 agrees at 8 bases. The ends lost 4 bases at V and 0 bases at J; junction bases unmatched: 3. The CDR3 is 14 residues long. Germline CDR1 SGDLS, CDR2 YYNGEE. CDR3 in amino acids: CASSLGTGSYEQYF. DNA of the CDR3: TGTGCCAGCAGCCTAGGGACAGGCTCCTACGAGCAGTACTTC.

This sequence joins TRBV27 and TRBJ1-2; tentative D call: TRBD1 (6 bases). V gave up 3 bases and J gave up 2 bases, with 10 bases separating them. Germline values: CDR1 MNHEY, CDR2 SMNVEV (reference sequence). There are 14 residues in the CDR3. Here the CDR3 DNA reads TGTGCCAGCAGTTTCCAGGGGCTGAACTATGGCTACACCTTC. Translation gives CASSFQGLNYGYTF.

The V call is TRBV11-2, the J call TRBJ2-2; 10 nucleotides align to TRBD2. The ends lost 1 base at V and 7 bases at J; junction bases unmatched: 3. This CDR3 is 15 amino acids long. In germline, CDR1 is SGHAT, CDR2 FQNNGV. The CDR3 loop is CASSLGAGGFGELFF. The CDR3 region has the DNA TGTGCCAGCAGCTTAGGAGCGGGGGGGTTCGGGGAGCTGTTTTTT.

The V call is TRBV7-9, the J call TRBJ2-5, with no clear D. The CDR3 is 14 residues long. V lost 2 bases to trimming and J lost 3 bases, with 10 bases between them. Germline V gives CDR1 SEHNR, CDR2 FQNEAQ (reference sequence). Written as DNA, the CDR3 is TGTGCCAGCAGCTTAACCTCAGGAAAAGAGACCCAGTACTTC. It specifies CASSLTSGKETQYF. Based on the CDR3 plus reference TRBV7-9 and TRBJ2-5, the full variable domain is DTGVSQNPRHKITKRGQNVTFRCDPISEHNRLYWYRQTLGQGPEFLTYFQNEAQLEKSRLLSDRFSAERPKGSFSTLEIQRTEQGDSAMYLCASSLTSGKETQYFGPGTRLLVL.

This chain joins TRBV13 and TRBJ2-7, with TRBD1 identical over 7 bases. CDR3 length: 14 amino acids. The germline V gene encodes CDR1 PRHDT and CDR2 FYEKMQ (reference sequence). V lost 5 bases and J lost 0; bases outside the gene matches: 4. CDR3 protein: CASSPDRASYEQYF. The CDR3 DNA reads as TGTGCCAGCAGCCCTGACAGGGCCTCCTACGAGCAGTACTTC.

This clone was seen only once. The rearrangement uses TRBV6-1 and TRBJ2-4; 13 bases are shared with TRBD2. CDR3 length equals 17 residues. Per germline, CDR1 MNHNS and CDR2 SASEGT. V was pared by 4 bases and J by 6 bases, with 9 bases of the junction left unmatched. In DNA form, the CDR3 reads TGTGCCAGCAGTGCACCGGGACTAGCGGGATTACCAAACATTCAGTACTTC. Residues: CASSAPGLAGLPNIQYF.

In DNA form, the CDR3 reads TGTGCCAGCAGCGGGACAGAGAACCAAGAGACCCAGTACTTC. Translated, it gives CASSGTENQETQYF. The J gene is TRBJ2-5, the V gene TRBV25-1; 7 nucleotides agree with TRBD1. This CDR3 is built from 14 residues. Germline-derived CDR1 and CDR2 are MGHDK and SYGVNS. The junction had 4 bases not matched to a gene; V was cut back by 6 bases and J by 0 bases. Variable domain in full (rest from reference TRBV25-1 and TRBJ2-5): EADIYQTPRYLVIGTGKKITLECSQTMGHDKMYWYQQDPGMELHLIHYSYGVNSTEKGDLSSESTVSRIRTEHFPLTLESARPSHTSQYLCASSGTENQETQYFGPGTRLLVL.

This clone was seen a single time. The chain is built from TRBV29-1 and TRBJ2-3, with D possibly TRBD2 on 5 matching bases. Deletions cut 7 bases from V and 4 bases from J, with 15 bases between. From germline, CDR1 is SQVTM and CDR2 ANQGSEA. The CDR3 extends over 13 amino acids. CDR3 DNA sequence: TGCAGCGGGCTCGGAGGTGAATCAGATACGCAGTATTTT. Its protein is CSGLGGESDTQYF.

V gene TRBV4-3 combines with J gene TRBJ2-3, with TRBD1 identical over 9 bases. V lost 0 bases and J lost 9; bases outside the gene matches: 1. Per the germline V gene, CDR1 is LGHNA and CDR2 is YSLEER. The CDR3 extends over 13 amino acids. CDR3 region: CASSQETGGTQYF. DNA for the CDR3: TGCGCCAGCAGCCAAGAGACAGGGGGGACGCAGTATTTT.

This chain uses TRBV29-1 with TRBJ2-5, with D possibly matching TRBD2 (5 bases). V gave up 4 bases and J gave up 0 bases, with 9 bases separating them. This CDR3 has 13 residues. Germline V gene sequence: CDR1 SQVTM, CDR2 ANQGSEA. Here the CDR3 DNA reads TGCAGCGTTGTGGGCGGGTACCAAGAGACCCAGTACTTC. This translates into CSVVGGYQETQYF.

The CDR3 reads CASSGEWGRIGEKLFF. Here the CDR3 DNA reads TGTGCCAGCAGCGGAGAGTGGGGGCGGATCGGCGAAAAACTGTTTTTT. The chain joins TRBV7-9 to TRBJ1-4; D might be TRBD1 (6 bases). This CDR3 contains 16 residues. V lost 5 bases and J lost 8, with 21 bases in between. Germline V lookup: CDR1 SEHNR, CDR2 FQNEAQ (reference sequence).

This clone appeared a single time. V and J are TRBV6-5 and TRBJ2-7, with TRBD1 matching 9 bases. The trim removed 9 bases at V and 0 bases at J, leaving 6 bases unmatched. Germline CDR1 reads MNHEY; CDR2 reads SVGAGI. The CDR3 has 14 amino acids. Written as DNA, the CDR3 is TGTGCCAGACCTGGACAGGGGAGCTCCTACGAGCAGTACTTC. Translated: CARPGQGSSYEQYF.

Here the CDR3 DNA reads TGTGCCAGCAGGGCCCGGATGTTGCGGGACTCTGGAAACACCATATATTTT. Translated, it gives CASRARMLRDSGNTIYF. This rearrangement joins TRBV2 to TRBJ1-3; no definite D call. From germline, CDR1 is SNHLY and CDR2 FYNNEI. The ends were cut back, 6 bases at V and 0 bases at J, with 18 bases in the middle. The CDR3 has 17 residues.

This clone was counted a few times. The chain couples TRBV9 to TRBJ2-3; TRBD2 agrees at 12 bases. This CDR3 contains 15 residues. CDR1 is SGDLS, CDR2 YYNGEE, per germline. Trimming took 3 bases from V and 2 from J; bases not matched to a gene: 1. The CDR3: CASSASGGVTDTQYF. The CDR3, as DNA: TGTGCCAGCAGCGCTAGCGGGGGGGTCACAGATACGCAGTATTTT.

J is TRBJ1-4 and V is TRBV25-1, with no clear D. V was shortened by 10 bases and J by 1 base, with 16 bases between the two germline ends. This CDR3 region has 15 residues. CDR1 is MGHDK and CDR2 is SYGVNS in the germline V gene. CDR3 region: CATESGWETNEKLFF. The CDR3 DNA reads TGTGCCACCGAGAGCGGGTGGGAAACTAATGAAAAACTGTTTTTT.